Listed below are T cell receptor beta chains from one sample, sequenced in a study of blood T cell repertoires in COVID-19. The assay was immunoSEQ multiplex PCR, and TCRdb's table has in-frame clones only and misses some. The table shows 52,000 or so clones, with approximately 80% occurring only once. Source material: peripheral blood. The receptors were sampled from a man aged 45-60 years with active or convalescent COVID-19. Both conserved end residues are trimmed from each CDR3.

J gene	V gene	CDR3 protein
TRBJ1-1	TRBV6-6	ASSYRQGLKAF
TRBJ2-4	TRBV19	ASSRSGGAQY
TRBJ1-2	TRBV2	ASSEESYGYT
TRBJ2-3	TRBV2	ASNRATDTQY
TRBJ2-1	TRBV7-6	ASSFQDSRYNEQF
TRBJ2-3	TRBV4-2	ASSLTRLAGTGDTQY
TRBJ1-1	TRBV11-2	ASSLGRSEAF
TRBJ2-3	TRBV6-5	ASSPGQATDTQY
TRBJ1-1	TRBV18	ASSETNTEAF
TRBJ1-2	TRBV12-5	ASGLGSHKFYGYT
TRBJ1-1	TRBV10-3	AISGGQGGTEAF
TRBJ2-5	TRBV3-1/TRBV3-2	ASSPTEAGEETQY
TRBJ2-5	TRBV4-2	ASSQPTSGKETQY
TRBJ2-1	TRBV18	ASGVAGEKDEQF
TRBJ2-5	TRBV14	ASSPGRGKTQY
TRBJ1-2	TRBV6-1	ASSETGVDGYT
TRBJ1-2	TRBV27	ASSFTGKWVYGYT
TRBJ2-3	TRBV10-2	ASSAESTQY
TRBJ1-5	TRBV4-2	ASSRENRVDQPQH
TRBJ2-2	TRBV12-3/TRBV12-4	ASEEANTGELF
TRBJ2-1	TRBV10-3	AISESASGSSHEQF
TRBJ2-5	TRBV18	ASSPPSGQETQY
TRBJ2-3	TRBV19	ASSIGRGDTQY
TRBJ1-1	TRBV13	ASSAGTGGMNTEAF
TRBJ1-6	TRBV4-2	ASSQVGVNNSPLH